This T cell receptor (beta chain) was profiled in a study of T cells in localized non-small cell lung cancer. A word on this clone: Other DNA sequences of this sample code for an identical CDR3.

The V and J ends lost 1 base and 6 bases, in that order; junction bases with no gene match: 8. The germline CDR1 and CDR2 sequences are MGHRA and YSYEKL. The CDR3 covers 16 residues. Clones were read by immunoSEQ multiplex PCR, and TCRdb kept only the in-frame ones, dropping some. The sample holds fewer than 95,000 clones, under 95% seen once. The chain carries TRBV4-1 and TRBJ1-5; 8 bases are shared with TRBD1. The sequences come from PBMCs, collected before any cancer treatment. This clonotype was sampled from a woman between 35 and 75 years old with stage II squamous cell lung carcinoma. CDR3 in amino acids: CASSQAQGAPGQPQHF. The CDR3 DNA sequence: TGCGCCAGCAGCCAAGCCCAGGGGGCGCCCGGTCAGCCCCAGCATTTT.